One sample yielded the 30 T cell receptor beta chains listed below, sequenced in a study of shared clonotypes between healthy human individuals. Produced via immunoSEQ multiplex PCR; TCRdb's table is partial and in-frame only. The table has roughly 2,500,000 clones, roughly 93% seen once. The source material was naive CD4+ T cells from PBMCs. The subset is: CD45RA+ positively selected. Receptor source: a man aged 18 to 29 in good health. Some clones in this sample may be carry-over from other donors' samples.

The V gene is TRBV6-5, the J gene TRBJ2-2, with 8 positions matching TRBD2. The germline V gene has CDR1 MNHEY and CDR2 SVGAGI. J lost 5 bases, V lost 6 bases, and 5 bases had no gene match. This CDR3 is built from 14 residues. The CDR3 DNA sequence: TGTGCCAGCAGATCACCGGGGGGGACCGGGGAGCTGTTTTTT. It specifies CASRSPGGTGELFF.

The chain uses TRBV15 and TRBJ2-1, with 16 bases lining up with TRBD2. The trim removed 5 bases at V and 7 bases at J, leaving 5 bases unmatched. The germline CDR1 and CDR2 sequences are LNHNV and YYDKDF (reference sequence). There are 16 residues in the CDR3. CDR3: CATSRGLAGGINEQFF. DNA for the CDR3: TGTGCCACCAGCCGGGGACTAGCGGGAGGGATTAATGAGCAGTTCTTC.

This clone was found a few times. The CDR3 nucleotides are TGCAGTCCCGGTCGTGCGGGGGAGCTGTTTTTT. It yields the protein CSPGRAGELFF. The chain joins TRBV20-1 to TRBJ2-2, with unresolved D. The germline CDR1 and CDR2 sequences are DFQATT and SNEGSKA (reference sequence). This CDR3 region has 11 residues. Between the trimmed V and J ends, which lost 8 bases and 8 bases, there was a span of 12 bases.

The chain is built from TRBV7-9 and TRBJ1-5; D uncertain. The germline gives CDR1 SEHNR, CDR2 FQNEAQ (reference sequence). The CDR3 covers 13 residues. The V end lost 5 bases, the J end lost 5 bases, and 10 bases lay between the germline ends. CDR3: CASSHGPYQPQHF. CDR3 nucleotides: TGTGCCAGCAGCCACGGCCCCTATCAGCCCCAGCATTTT.

This chain uses TRBV2 with TRBJ2-7; the match to TRBD2 covers 10 bases. J lost 4 bases, V lost 4 bases, and 10 bases had no gene match. CDR1 is SNHLY, CDR2 FYNNEI, per germline. The CDR3 is 16 residues long. The CDR3 protein is CASSAPTSGILYEQYF. Here the CDR3 DNA reads TGTGCCAGCAGTGCCCCTACTAGCGGGATTTTGTACGAGCAGTACTTC.

The gene calls are TRBV27 and TRBJ2-7, with D maybe TRBD2 (5 bases). This CDR3 has 14 residues. Trimming pared 6 bases from V and 2 bases from J, leaving 14 bases between. Germline V CDR1 and CDR2: MNHEY, SMNVEV (reference sequence). The CDR3 reads CASSPAGETYEQYF. The CDR3 nucleotides read TGTGCCAGCAGCCCCGCCGGGGAAACCTACGAGCAGTACTTC.

The chain combines TRBV5-4 with TRBJ1-1; TRBD1 is a possible D gene (5 bases). Trimming cost V 1 base and J 7 bases, with 8 bases left between them. There are 12 residues in the CDR3. Germline-derived CDR1 and CDR2 are SGHNT and YYREEE (reference sequence). CDR3 protein: CASSLPGSEAFF. The DNA of the CDR3 is TGTGCCAGCAGCTTGCCAGGGAGTGAAGCTTTCTTT. Variable domain in full (rest from reference TRBV5-4 and TRBJ1-1): ETGVTQSPTHLIKTRGQQVTLRCSSQSGHNTVSWYQQALGQGPQFIFQYYREEENGRGNFPPRFSGLQFPNYSSELNVNALELDDSALYLCASSLPGSEAFFGQGTRLTVV.

The chain joins TRBV6-5 to TRBJ1-1, with 9 positions matching TRBD1. The CDR3 is 15 residues long. J was trimmed by 3 bases and V by 6 bases; bases with no gene match: 8. CDR1 MNHEY and CDR2 SVGAGI come from the germline V gene. The CDR3 protein is CASRLNRGPDTEAFF. The CDR3 DNA is TGTGCCAGCAGATTGAACAGGGGGCCGGACACTGAAGCTTTCTTT.

The chain couples TRBV7-9 to TRBJ2-5; D perhaps matches TRBD1 (6 bases). Germline loops: CDR1 SEHNR, CDR2 FQNEAQ (reference sequence). Trimming left V 5 bases short and J 1 base short, with 11 bases between. This CDR3 contains 14 residues. The CDR3 bases are TGTGCCAGCAGCATACGGACAGCCCAAGAGACCCAGTACTTC. Translating it yields CASSIRTAQETQYF.

J is TRBJ2-7 and V is TRBV6-5, with TRBD1 matching 8 bases. Germline CDR1 is MNHEY and CDR2 is SVGAGI. The CDR3 has 15 amino acids. The junction had 4 bases not matched to a gene; V was cut back by 2 bases and J by 1 base. Here the CDR3 reads CASSYMDRDSYEQYF. The CDR3 DNA reads TGTGCCAGCAGTTACATGGACAGGGATTCCTACGAGCAGTACTTC.

The gene calls are TRBV28 and TRBJ1-1; possibly TRBD1 for D (6 bases). The germline CDR1 and CDR2 sequences are MDHEN and SYDVKM. V lost 2 bases and J 4 bases, leaving 11 bases between the germline ends. The CDR3 length is 14 residues. This chain's CDR3 is CASSLRQARTEAFF. CDR3 in DNA: TGTGCCAGCAGTTTAAGACAGGCCCGCACTGAAGCTTTCTTT.

V usage is TRBV11-2 and J usage is TRBJ2-3; maybe TRBD2 (5 bases). The length of the CDR3 is 14 residues. The germline V gene has CDR1 SGHAT and CDR2 FQNNGV. V was pared by 6 bases and J by 5 bases, with 15 bases between. The DNA of the CDR3 is TGTGCCAGCAGACCTAGTCTCGGAGGAGATACGCAGTATTTT. Translating it yields CASRPSLGGDTQYF.

The chain carries TRBV2 and TRBJ1-2; D ambiguous. The CDR3 loop spans 13 amino acids. V lost 3 bases to trimming and J lost 2 bases, with 7 bases between them. CDR1 SNHLY and CDR2 FYNNEI come from the germline V gene. CDR3 sequence (DNA): TGTGCCAGCAGTGATCATGCCAACTATGGCTACACCTTC. The encoded protein is CASSDHANYGYTF.

This chain links TRBV29-1 with TRBJ1-1; D call uncertain. V was trimmed by 3 bases and J by 1 base, leaving 9 bases between them. The CDR3 extends over 13 amino acids. Germline V gene sequence: CDR1 SQVTM, CDR2 ANQGSEA. The CDR3 coding sequence is TGCAGCGTTGACAACGGCCCGAACACTGAAGCTTTCTTT. This sequence encodes CSVDNGPNTEAFF. The whole variable domain, filled in from reference TRBV29-1 and TRBJ1-1, reads SAVISQKPSRDICQRGTSLTIQCQVDSQVTMMFWYRQQPGQSLTLIATANQGSEATYESGFVIDKFPISRPNLTFSTLTVSNMSPEDSSIYLCSVDNGPNTEAFFGQGTRLTVV.

A word on this clone: The junction differs from germline at one of its ends, possibly a read error. V and J are TRBV25-1 and TRBJ2-7, with 7 nucleotides matching TRBD1. From germline, CDR1 is MGHDK and CDR2 SYGVNS. This CDR3 region has 14 residues. The CDR3: CVSSARGQSYEQYF. In nucleotides, the CDR3 is TGTGTCAGCAGTGCCCGGGGACAGTCCTACGAGCAGTACTTC.

This chain joins TRBV11-1 and TRBJ2-7; D call uncertain. The V end lost 4 bases, the J end lost 6 bases, and 22 bases lay between the germline ends. The germline V gene encodes CDR1 SGHAT and CDR2 FQDESV (reference sequence). This CDR3 comprises 16 residues. CDR3 residues: CASSSNPYLNPGEQYF. The CDR3 DNA reads TGTGCCAGCAGCTCCAACCCCTATTTAAACCCGGGCGAGCAGTACTTC.

The chain's CDR3 is CATLPAHRGRYGYTF. DNA for the CDR3: TGTGCCACCTTACCAGCCCACAGGGGGCGGTATGGCTACACCTTC. The V and J genes are TRBV28 and TRBJ1-2; TRBD1 matches at 9 bases. Germline V gene data show CDR1 as MDHEN and CDR2 as SYDVKM. J lost 5 bases, V lost 10 bases, and 14 bases had no gene match. CDR3 length equals 15 residues.

Notes on this clone: This same CDR3 is encoded by further DNA sequences in the sample. The chain joins TRBV6-5 to TRBJ1-2; unclear D gene. The CDR3 length is 13 residues. The germline V gene encodes CDR1 MNHEY and CDR2 SVGAGI. V was trimmed by 2 bases and J by 1 base, leaving 5 bases between them. CDR3 loop: CASSYTDNYGYTF. In DNA, the CDR3 is TGTGCCAGCAGTTACACAGATAACTATGGCTACACCTTC.

This clone was found once. CDR3 in amino acids: CASSPGTALNTEAFF. The CDR3 DNA is TGTGCCAGCTCACCAGGGACGGCCTTGAACACTGAAGCTTTCTTT. The chain has TRBV18 and TRBJ1-1; TRBD1 is a possible D gene (5 bases). The CDR3 covers 15 residues. CDR1 KGHSH and CDR2 LQKENI come from the germline V gene. Trimming shortened V by 2 bases and J by 0 bases, and 10 bases separated the two germline ends. Complete variable domain (other parts from reference TRBV18 and TRBJ1-1): NAGVMQNPRHLVRRRGQEARLRCSPMKGHSHVYWYRQLPEEGLKFMVYLQKENIIDESGMPKERFSAEFPKEGPSILRIQQVVRGDSAAYFCASSPGTALNTEAFFGQGTRLTVV.

This rearrangement joins TRBV18 to TRBJ2-5; the D gene could be TRBD1 or TRBD2 (5 bases each). The CDR3 runs to 13 residues. Germline V lookup: CDR1 KGHSH, CDR2 LQKENI. Trimming removed 8 bases at V and 1 base at J, with 11 bases between. For the CDR3, the DNA is TGTGCCAGCACCGGGACGACCCAAGAGACCCAGTACTTC. Its protein is CASTGTTQETQYF. Drawing the rest from reference TRBV18 and TRBJ2-5, the complete variable domain is NAGVMQNPRHLVRRRGQEARLRCSPMKGHSHVYWYRQLPEEGLKFMVYLQKENIIDESGMPKERFSAEFPKEGPSILRIQQVVRGDSAAYFCASTGTTQETQYFGPGTRLLVL.

Comment on this clone: The same CDR3 is also encoded by other DNA sequences in this sample. This rearrangement joins TRBV5-1 to TRBJ2-1; either TRBD1 or TRBD2 may supply D (6 bases each). Trimming stripped 5 bases from V and 0 bases from J, with 12 bases between. Germline V gene sequence: CDR1 SGHRS, CDR2 YFSETQ. The CDR3 is 15 residues long. CDR3 region: CASRGAGSSYNEQFF. Written as DNA, the CDR3 is TGCGCCAGCAGGGGGGCGGGGAGCTCCTACAATGAGCAGTTCTTC.

Comment on this clone: Other DNA sequences in the sample encode the same CDR3. This sequence joins TRBV5-1 and TRBJ2-1, with TRBD2 matching over 10 bases. This CDR3 is built from 15 residues. The V gene's germline CDR1 is SGHRS and CDR2 YFSETQ. V lost 4 bases and J lost 4; bases outside the gene matches: 5. The CDR3 is CASSLGLAEYNEQFF. The CDR3 region has the DNA TGCGCCAGCAGCCTTGGACTAGCGGAGTACAATGAGCAGTTCTTC.

The V gene is TRBV7-8, the J gene TRBJ2-3; D unclear. The V gene lost 4 bases and the J gene lost 0 bases, with 11 bases spanning the gap. Germline V gene lookup returns CDR1 SGHVS and CDR2 FQNEAQ. This CDR3 is 15 amino acids long. The CDR3 DNA sequence: TGTGCCAGCAGCTCATACCTGGACAGCACAGATACGCAGTATTTT. It translates to CASSSYLDSTDTQYF.

V and J are TRBV20-1 and TRBJ1-3; D is unresolved. The V and J ends lost 3 bases and 9 bases respectively, with 9 bases between them. This CDR3 spans 11 amino acids. Germline V gives CDR1 DFQATT, CDR2 SNEGSKA (reference sequence). This chain's CDR3 is CSARGSATIYF. The CDR3, as DNA: TGCAGTGCTAGGGGATCCGCCACCATATATTTT.

J is TRBJ2-5 and V is TRBV12-1; TRBD2 is taken as the D call from the table, unchecked against the DNA. TRBV12-1 is an annotated pseudogene. CDR3 length equals 19 residues. The CDR3 DNA reads TGTGCCAGCAGCATGAGGGGGATCGGGACCAGCGGGGACCAAGAGACCCAGTACTTC. Residues: CASSMRGIGTSGDQETQYF.

The sample holds a few counts of this clone. J is TRBJ2-7 and V is TRBV28, with 7 bases fitting TRBD2. Germline V gives CDR1 MDHEN, CDR2 SYDVKM. V was clipped by 6 bases and J by 6 bases; unmatched bases: 14. The CDR3 totals 15 residues. The CDR3 region is CASRRSGTGDLEQYF. The DNA of the CDR3 is TGTGCCAGCAGGAGGAGCGGGACCGGGGACCTCGAGCAGTACTTC.

V usage is TRBV11-3 and J usage is TRBJ2-3; D is uncertain. V lost 0 bases and J lost 5, with 6 bases in between. The CDR3 consists of 13 residues. Germline assignment: CDR1 SGHNT and CDR2 YENEEA. The CDR3, as DNA: TGTGCCAGCAGCTTAGATCATGGAGATACGCAGTATTTT. Residues: CASSLDHGDTQYF.

Concerning this clone itself: Other nucleotide sequences from this sample produce the same CDR3. The chain is built from TRBV7-2 and TRBJ2-7; TRBD2 agrees at 8 bases. With 1 base clipped from V and 3 bases from J, the junction kept 2 bases outside the gene matches. The CDR3 totals 14 residues. The germline V gene has CDR1 SGHTA and CDR2 FQGNSA. The CDR3 DNA reads TGTGCCAGCAGCTTAGTAAGCGGGGGCTACGAGCAGTACTTC. Translated: CASSLVSGGYEQYF.

The chain is built from TRBV28 and TRBJ1-1; 7 bases match TRBD1. Per the germline V gene, CDR1 is MDHEN and CDR2 is SYDVKM. The CDR3 has 13 residues. V lost 6 bases, J lost 9 bases, and 10 bases stayed unmatched. The CDR3 loop reads CASSPRDRPKAFF. The CDR3 bases are TGTGCCAGCAGCCCTCGGGACAGACCAAAAGCTTTCTTT.

V usage is TRBV7-2 and J usage is TRBJ2-5; D possibly corresponds to TRBD1 (6 bases). The CDR3 spans 13 residues. CDR1 and CDR2 (germline): SGHTA, FQGNSA. V was cut by 5 bases and J by 5 bases, with 12 bases left in between. The CDR3 DNA reads TGTGCCAGCAGCGTACAGGGTTGGGAGACCCAGTACTTC. Its translation: CASSVQGWETQYF.